A single sample gave rise to the 8 T cell receptor beta chains below, sequenced in a study of early T cells in non-severe SARS-CoV-2 infection. TCRdb used MiXCR to reprocess the 5' RACE reads, holding one entry per CDR3 protein. The table lists tens of thousands of distinct CDR3 sequences, approximately 9.3% of them singletons. Input material: whole blood. The receptors stem from an adult who was a healthcare worker with PCR-confirmed SARS-CoV-2 infection or an uninfected control (not recorded which).

The chain carries TRBV5-6 and TRBJ1-2, with 10 bases fitting TRBD1. From germline, CDR1 is SGHDT and CDR2 YYEEEE. V lost 3 bases, J lost 7 bases, and 6 bases stayed unmatched. This CDR3 is built from 14 residues. The CDR3 DNA sequence: TGTGCCAGCAGCTCCCGGGACAGGGGACCTGGCTACACCTTC. Amino acids: CASSSRDRGPGYTF.

Ten or more counts support this clonotype. This chain joins TRBV29-1 and TRBJ1-2; no reliable D call. This CDR3 has 13 amino acids. V shed 0 bases and J shed 4 bases, with 9 bases lying between them. In germline, CDR1 is SQVTM, CDR2 ANQGSEA. CDR3 sequence (DNA): TGCAGCGTTGAAGATGGGAACTCCTATGGCTACACCTTC. This gives the protein CSVEDGNSYGYTF. The full variable domain, in which reference TRBV29-1 and TRBJ1-2 provide the parts outside the CDR3, is SAVISQKPSRDICQRGTSLTIQCQVDSQVTMMFWYRQQPGQSLTLIATANQGSEATYESGFVIDKFPISRPNLTFSTLTVSNMSPEDSSIYLCSVEDGNSYGYTFGSGTRLTVV.

Many counts were recorded for this clonotype. J is TRBJ1-2 and V is TRBV4-3; 9 bases align to TRBD1. This CDR3 has 15 residues. The junction had 6 bases not matched to a gene; V was cut back by 3 bases and J by 4 bases. Germline V gene lookup returns CDR1 LGHNA and CDR2 YSLEER. CDR3 coding DNA: TGCGCCAGCAGCCAGGGGACAGGGTTTGGCTATGGCTACACCTTC. Protein: CASSQGTGFGYGYTF.

Ten or more counts support this clonotype. This chain uses TRBV11-2 with TRBJ2-4; perhaps TRBD2 as D (5 bases). Trimming cost V 5 bases and J 6 bases, with 14 bases left between them. CDR3 length equals 14 residues. Germline V gives CDR1 SGHAT, CDR2 FQNNGV. CDR3 region: CASSLAFEGNIQYF. The CDR3 bases are TGTGCCAGCAGCCTGGCATTCGAGGGAAACATTCAGTACTTC.

J is TRBJ2-7 and V is TRBV20-1; 10 nucleotides align to TRBD2. The CDR3 loop spans 15 amino acids. The V segment lost 5 bases and the J segment 1 base; nucleotides outside the gene matches: 8. Germline V gives CDR1 DFQATT, CDR2 SNEGSKA (reference sequence). CDR3 DNA sequence: TGCAGTGCTCCTCTAGCGGGGGCCCTATCCTACGAGCAGTACTTC. This encodes CSAPLAGALSYEQYF.

This clonotype was detected many times. The chain links TRBV7-9 to TRBJ2-1; D may be TRBD1 or TRBD2 (6 bases each). Germline loops: CDR1 SEHNR, CDR2 FQNEAQ (reference sequence). The length of the CDR3 is 16 residues. Trimming shortened V by 7 bases and J by 5 bases, and 21 bases separated the two germline ends. This CDR3 reads CASTRGAVQGNNEQFF. CDR3 in DNA: TGTGCCAGCACGAGGGGGGCGGTACAAGGGAACAATGAGCAGTTCTTC. The entire variable domain, with the rest obtained from reference TRBV7-9 and TRBJ2-1, is as follows: DTGVSQNPRHKITKRGQNVTFRCDPISEHNRLYWYRQTLGQGPEFLTYFQNEAQLEKSRLLSDRFSAERPKGSFSTLEIQRTEQGDSAMYLCASTRGAVQGNNEQFFGPGTRLTVL.

The sample holds a few counts of this clonotype. Compared with germline, one end of the junction differs, possibly owing to a read error. This chain links TRBV20-1 with TRBJ2-2, with D possibly being TRBD1 (5 bases). This CDR3 is 14 amino acids long. Germline CDR1 reads DFQATT; CDR2 reads SNEGSKA (reference sequence). CDR3 region: CSAKGLTNTGELFF. In DNA form, the CDR3 reads TGCAGTGCTAAGGGGCTCACGAACACTGGGGAGCTGTTTTTT.

At least ten counts were recorded for this clonotype. This sequence joins TRBV10-1 and TRBJ1-3; D call uncertain. The CDR3 is 15 amino acids. Between the trimmed V and J ends, which lost 4 bases and 0 bases, there was a span of 10 bases. In germline, CDR1 is WNHNN, CDR2 SYGVQD (reference sequence). Written as DNA, the CDR3 is TGCGCCAGCAGTGGGTCCTACCCCTCTGGAAACACCATATATTTT. Amino acid sequence: CASSGSYPSGNTIYF.